These T cell receptor beta chains were read from a single sample in a study of CD8 T cells in Susac syndrome. TCRdb analysed the immunoSEQ multiplex PCR reads with MiXCR anew, one entry per CDR3 protein. The sample has about 210,000 distinct CDR3 sequences; approximately 95% are singletons. Sample: CD4+ T cells from PBMCs. The origin of the receptors is a human donor with multiple sclerosis. Each CDR3 is given with its conserved first and last residue.

J: TRBJ2-7; V: TRBV28; CDR3: CASRRAKSSYEQYF
J: TRBJ1-2; V: TRBV12-3/TRBV12-4; CDR3: CASSFRDRGNYGYTF
J: TRBJ2-7; V: TRBV7-3; CDR3: CASSSQPGTGYEQYF
J: TRBJ2-2; V: TRBV6-5; CDR3: CASSLQGTGELFF
J: TRBJ2-7; V: TRBV6-4; CDR3: CARTPAGPEYEQYF
J: TRBJ2-7; V: TRBV18; CDR3: CASSPGQVGFEQYF
J: TRBJ2-3; V: TRBV29-1; CDR3: CSVEERGGGSTDTQYF
J: TRBJ2-3; V: TRBV20-1; CDR3: CSAMPGQGSDTQYF
J: TRBJ1-5; V: TRBV20-1; CDR3: CSASIGNQPQHF
J: TRBJ1-2; V: TRBV20-1; CDR3: CSARVPNNYGYTF
J: TRBJ2-7; V: TRBV9; CDR3: CASSVGSGYYEQYF
J: TRBJ1-5; V: TRBV20-1; CDR3: CSARNPGANQPQHF
J: TRBJ2-5; V: TRBV28; CDR3: CASSSWGANQETQYF
J: TRBJ1-5; V: TRBV28; CDR3: CASSSVPEFSNQPQHF
J: TRBJ2-1; V: TRBV7-2; CDR3: CASTAGGLVKDEQFF
J: TRBJ2-7; V: TRBV6-5; CDR3: CASSYGRGSSYEQYF
J: TRBJ1-5; V: TRBV12-5; CDR3: CASGLEGIRNQPQHF
J: TRBJ2-3; V: TRBV30; CDR3: CAWRRGHLTDTQYF
J: TRBJ1-1; V: TRBV7-9; CDR3: CASSPAPGAVNTEAFF
J: TRBJ2-5; V: TRBV19; CDR3: CASSPLTSGETQYF
J: TRBJ2-7; V: TRBV29-1; CDR3: CSVGEGGSEQYF
J: TRBJ2-7; V: TRBV7-9; CDR3: CASSLEVLGGGEQYF
J: TRBJ1-2; V: TRBV2; CDR3: CASSELSGRPLRSYTF
J: TRBJ1-1; V: TRBV14; CDR3: CASSQDVGAGTEAFF
J: TRBJ2-7; V: TRBV29-1; CDR3: CSVGLAVYEQYF
J: TRBJ2-3; V: TRBV2; CDR3: CASRVAGTDTQYF
J: TRBJ2-1; V: TRBV20-1; CDR3: CSARALSQSIRNNEQFF
J: TRBJ2-7; V: TRBV30; CDR3: CAWSYGASYEQYF
J: TRBJ2-1; V: TRBV6-2/TRBV6-3; CDR3: CASSRLASSYNEQFF
J: TRBJ2-7; V: TRBV7-2; CDR3: CASSLWTDYEQYF